This T cell receptor beta chain stems from a study of lymphopenia after photon versus proton radiotherapy. General study points: After lymphocyte nadir, photon-treated repertoires showed oligoclonal expansion, especially CD8+ Temra. Proton therapy kept repertoires fairly stable, unlike photons, which gained effector/memory cells.

The CDR3 is 18 residues long. From germline, CDR1 is MDHEN and CDR2 SYDVKM. The junction had 13 bases not matched to a gene; V was cut back by 2 bases and J by 5 bases. Of note for this clone: Antigen unknown.

Libraries were prepared by immunoSEQ multiplex PCR; TCRdb keeps only in-frame clonotypes and omits some of them. The sample holds 52,000 or so clones; about 92% are singletons and the top ten take around 17%. The sequencing here drew on peripheral blood, taken from a patient treated with photon-based radiotherapy. This clonotype was sampled from a woman between 40 and 55 years old with cholangiocarcinoma. This chain joins TRBV28 and TRBJ2-5, with TRBD2 matching over 11 bases. CDR3 sequence: CASSLPETSGIFWETQYF. The CDR3 coding sequence is TGTGCCAGCAGTTTACCCGAGACTAGCGGGATTTTCTGGGAGACCCAGTACTTC.